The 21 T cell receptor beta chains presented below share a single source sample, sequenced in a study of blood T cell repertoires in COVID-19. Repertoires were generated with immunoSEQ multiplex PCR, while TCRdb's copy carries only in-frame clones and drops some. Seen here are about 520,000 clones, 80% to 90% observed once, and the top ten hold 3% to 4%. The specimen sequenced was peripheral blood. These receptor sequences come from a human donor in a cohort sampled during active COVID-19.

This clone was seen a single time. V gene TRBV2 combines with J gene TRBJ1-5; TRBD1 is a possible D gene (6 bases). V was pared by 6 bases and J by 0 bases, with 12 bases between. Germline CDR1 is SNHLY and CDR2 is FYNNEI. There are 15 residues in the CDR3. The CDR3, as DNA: TGTGCCAGCAGCCGGGACACACATAGCAATCAGCCCCAGCATTTT. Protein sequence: CASSRDTHSNQPQHF.

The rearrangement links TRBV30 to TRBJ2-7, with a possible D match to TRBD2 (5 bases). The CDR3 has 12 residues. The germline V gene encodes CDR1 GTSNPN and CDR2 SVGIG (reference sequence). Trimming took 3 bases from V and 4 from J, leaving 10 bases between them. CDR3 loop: CAWSPRRYEQYF. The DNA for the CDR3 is TGTGCCTGGAGCCCCCGGAGGTACGAGCAGTACTTC.

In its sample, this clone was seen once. As DNA, the CDR3 is TGCGCCAGCAGCTTGTTTGCGGGGGTAGCTAATGAGCAGTTCTTC. It is translated as CASSLFAGVANEQFF. The chain carries TRBV5-1 and TRBJ2-1; 7 bases align to TRBD2. The CDR3 is 15 residues long. Germline V gene sequence: CDR1 SGHRS, CDR2 YFSETQ. Trimming at V came to 1 base and at J to 7 bases, leaving 8 bases not matched to a gene.

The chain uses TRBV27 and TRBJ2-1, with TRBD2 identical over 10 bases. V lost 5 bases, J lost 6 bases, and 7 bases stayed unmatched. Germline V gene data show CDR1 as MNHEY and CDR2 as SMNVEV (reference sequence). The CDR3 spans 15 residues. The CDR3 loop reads CASSASGRWGNEQFF. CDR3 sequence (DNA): TGTGCCAGCAGTGCTAGCGGGAGATGGGGCAATGAGCAGTTCTTC.

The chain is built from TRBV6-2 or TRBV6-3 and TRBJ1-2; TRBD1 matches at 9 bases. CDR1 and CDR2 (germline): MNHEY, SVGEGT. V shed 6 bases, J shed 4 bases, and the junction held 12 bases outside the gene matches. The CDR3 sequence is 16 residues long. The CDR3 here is CASSNYGRTGAYGYTF. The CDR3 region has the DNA TGTGCCAGCAGCAACTACGGGAGGACAGGGGCCTATGGCTACACCTTC.

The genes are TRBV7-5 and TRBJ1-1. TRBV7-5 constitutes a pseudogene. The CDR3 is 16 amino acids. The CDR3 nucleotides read TGTGCCAGAAGCTTGACACGCGGGTCAGTGAACACTGAAGCTTTCTTT. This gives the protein CARSLTRGSVNTEAFF.

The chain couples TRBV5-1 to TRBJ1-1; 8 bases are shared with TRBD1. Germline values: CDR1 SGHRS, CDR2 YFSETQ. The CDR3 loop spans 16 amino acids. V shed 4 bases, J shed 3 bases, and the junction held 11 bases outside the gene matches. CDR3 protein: CASSPDRGPGDTEAFF. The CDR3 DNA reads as TGCGCCAGCAGCCCCGACAGGGGACCCGGGGACACTGAAGCTTTCTTT.

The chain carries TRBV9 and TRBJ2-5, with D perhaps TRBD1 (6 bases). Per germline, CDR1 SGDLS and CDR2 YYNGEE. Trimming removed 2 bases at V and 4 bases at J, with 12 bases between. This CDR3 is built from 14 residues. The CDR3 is CASSVTGMGETQYF. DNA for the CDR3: TGTGCCAGCAGCGTTACAGGGATGGGAGAGACCCAGTACTTC.

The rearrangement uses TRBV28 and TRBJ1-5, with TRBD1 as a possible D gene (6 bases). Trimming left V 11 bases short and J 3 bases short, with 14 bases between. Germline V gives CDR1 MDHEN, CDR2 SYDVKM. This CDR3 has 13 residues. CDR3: CAGGDMDNQPQHF. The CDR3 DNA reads TGTGCCGGGGGGGACATGGACAATCAGCCCCAGCATTTT.

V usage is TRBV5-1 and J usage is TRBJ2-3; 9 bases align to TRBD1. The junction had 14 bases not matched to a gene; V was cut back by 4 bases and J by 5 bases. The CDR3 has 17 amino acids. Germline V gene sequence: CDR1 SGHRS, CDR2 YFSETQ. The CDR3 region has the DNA TGCGCCAGCAGCCTGGCGGGATCGACAGGGGGGGGAGATACGCAGTATTTT. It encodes CASSLAGSTGGGDTQYF.

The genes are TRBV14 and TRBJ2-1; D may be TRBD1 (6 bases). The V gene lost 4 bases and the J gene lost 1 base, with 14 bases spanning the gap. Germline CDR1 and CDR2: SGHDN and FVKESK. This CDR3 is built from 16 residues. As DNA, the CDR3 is TGTGCCAGCAGCCTAAGACCGGACAGTTCCTACAATGAGCAGTTCTTC. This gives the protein CASSLRPDSSYNEQFF. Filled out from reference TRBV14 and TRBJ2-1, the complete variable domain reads EAGVTQFPSHSVIEKGQTVTLRCDPISGHDNLYWYRRVMGKEIKFLLHFVKESKQDESGMPNNRFLAERTGGTYSTLKVQPAELEDSGVYFCASSLRPDSSYNEQFFGPGTRLTVL.

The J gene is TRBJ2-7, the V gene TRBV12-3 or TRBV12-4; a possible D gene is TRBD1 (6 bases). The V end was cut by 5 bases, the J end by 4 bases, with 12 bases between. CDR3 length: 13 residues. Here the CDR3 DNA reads TGTGCCAGCAGTCTTGGACAGTTATACGAGCAGTACTTC. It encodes CASSLGQLYEQYF.

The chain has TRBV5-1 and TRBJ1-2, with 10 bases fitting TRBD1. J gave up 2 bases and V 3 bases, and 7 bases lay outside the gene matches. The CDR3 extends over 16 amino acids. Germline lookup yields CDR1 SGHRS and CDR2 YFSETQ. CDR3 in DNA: TGCGCCAGCAGCTGGGGAGGGACAGGGGAGAACTATGGCTACACCTTC. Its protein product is CASSWGGTGENYGYTF.

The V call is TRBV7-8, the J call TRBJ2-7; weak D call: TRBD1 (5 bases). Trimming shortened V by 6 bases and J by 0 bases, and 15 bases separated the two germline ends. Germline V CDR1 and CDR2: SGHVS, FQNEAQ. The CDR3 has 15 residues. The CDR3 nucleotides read TGTGCCAGCAGACAAGACAGTTACTACTCCTACGAGCAGTACTTC. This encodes CASRQDSYYSYEQYF.

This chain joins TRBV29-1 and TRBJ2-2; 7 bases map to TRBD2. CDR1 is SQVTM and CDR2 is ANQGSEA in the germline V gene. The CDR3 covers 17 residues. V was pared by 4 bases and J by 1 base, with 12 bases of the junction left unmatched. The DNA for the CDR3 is TGCAGCGTTGGGCGGTGGGGTCGGGAGGAGAACACCGGGGAGCTGTTTTTT. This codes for CSVGRWGREENTGELFF.

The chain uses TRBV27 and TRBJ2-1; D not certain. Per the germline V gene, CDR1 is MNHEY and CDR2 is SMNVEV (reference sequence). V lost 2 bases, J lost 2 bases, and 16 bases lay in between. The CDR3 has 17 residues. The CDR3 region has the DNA TGTGCCAGCAGTTTAACACCCGGAGTTCCCCCCTACAATGAGCAGTTCTTC. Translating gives CASSLTPGVPPYNEQFF.

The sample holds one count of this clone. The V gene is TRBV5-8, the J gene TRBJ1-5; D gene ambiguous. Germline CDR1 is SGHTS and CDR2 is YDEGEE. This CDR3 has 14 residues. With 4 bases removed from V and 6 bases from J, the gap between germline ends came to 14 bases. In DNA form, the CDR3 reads TGTGCCAGCAGCCAGACATTTGTGAGTCAGCCCCAGCATTTT. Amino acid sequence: CASSQTFVSQPQHF.

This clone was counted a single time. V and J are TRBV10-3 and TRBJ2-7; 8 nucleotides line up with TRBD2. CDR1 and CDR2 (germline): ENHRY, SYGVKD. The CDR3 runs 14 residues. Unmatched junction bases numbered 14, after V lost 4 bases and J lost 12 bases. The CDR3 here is CAISAPGGETNRYF. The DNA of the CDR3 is TGTGCCATCAGTGCTCCGGGGGGGGAGACCAATAGGTACTTC.

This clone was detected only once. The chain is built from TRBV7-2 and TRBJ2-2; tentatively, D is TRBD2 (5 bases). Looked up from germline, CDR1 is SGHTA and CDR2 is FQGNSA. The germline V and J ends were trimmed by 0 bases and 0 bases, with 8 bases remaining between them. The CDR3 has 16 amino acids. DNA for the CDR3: TGTGCCAGCAGCTTAGCGCCAGCGGCGAACACCGGGGAGCTGTTTTTT. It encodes CASSLAPAANTGELFF.

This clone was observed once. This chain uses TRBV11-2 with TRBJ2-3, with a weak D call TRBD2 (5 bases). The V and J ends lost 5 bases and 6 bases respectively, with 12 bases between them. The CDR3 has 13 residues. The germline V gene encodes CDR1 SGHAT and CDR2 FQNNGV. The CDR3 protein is CASSARTLDTQYF. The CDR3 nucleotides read TGTGCCAGCAGCGCCCGGACTCTGGATACGCAGTATTTT.

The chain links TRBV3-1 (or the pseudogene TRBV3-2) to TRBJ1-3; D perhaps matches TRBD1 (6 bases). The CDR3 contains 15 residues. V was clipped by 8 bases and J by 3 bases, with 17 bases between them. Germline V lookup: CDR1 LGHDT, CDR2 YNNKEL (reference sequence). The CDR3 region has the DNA TGTGCCAGCGAACGGGGGGCAGCTAGTGGAAACACCATATATTTT. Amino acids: CASERGAASGNTIYF.